This paragraph reports one T cell receptor beta chain. Antigen: not known. This entry belongs to a study of cytomegalovirus exposure and HLA in healthy donors. General study results and limits: A later analysis found common viral pathogens apparently linked to several of the most significant clusters.

The CDR3 is made up of 13 amino acids. V lost 3 bases to trimming and J lost 2 bases, with 7 bases between them. Germline assignment: CDR1 SEHNR and CDR2 FQNEAQ (reference sequence). The PCR employed 60 Vbeta primers together with 13 Jbeta primers. This table comes from immunoSEQ multiplex PCR, and its TCRdb copy is limited to in-frame clones, with some not included. Of about 250,000 clones detected, around 65% appear once; the ten largest clones hold approximately 2.3%. V gene TRBV7-9 combines with J gene TRBJ1-1; maybe TRBD1 (5 bases). The source is a female donor in good health and CMV-seronegative. Material for sequencing was PBMCs. The CDR3 loop is CASSFGHNTEAFF. CDR3 coding DNA: TGTGCCAGCAGCTTCGGACACAACACTGAAGCTTTCTTT.